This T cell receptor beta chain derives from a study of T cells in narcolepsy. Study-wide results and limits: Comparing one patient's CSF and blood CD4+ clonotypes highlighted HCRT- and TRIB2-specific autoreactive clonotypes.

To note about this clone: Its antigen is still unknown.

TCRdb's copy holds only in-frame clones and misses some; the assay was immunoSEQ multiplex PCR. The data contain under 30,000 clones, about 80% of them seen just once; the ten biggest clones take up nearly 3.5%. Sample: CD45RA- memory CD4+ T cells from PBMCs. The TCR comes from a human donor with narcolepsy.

CDR3 sequence (DNA): TGTGCCAGCAGTTACTCGATAGGGGGGCGCGAAAAACTGTTTTTT. This codes for CASSYSIGGREKLFF. The rearrangement joins TRBV6-5 to TRBJ1-4; possibly TRBD1 for D (6 bases). CDR1 and CDR2 (germline): MNHEY, SVGAGI. Trimming cost V 0 bases and J 8 bases, with 13 bases left between them. The CDR3 spans 15 residues.